This TCR beta chain was observed in a study of CD8 T cells in ankylosing spondylitis. General study points: Reactive arthritis synovial fluid and blood were previously reported to contain some motif variants.

This clonotype has just a few counts. Its antigen is currently unknown. This CDR3 is built from 14 residues. The V segment lost 4 bases and the J segment 5 bases; nucleotides outside the gene matches: 4. TCRdb processed the 5' RACE reads anew with MiXCR; each CDR3 protein has one entry. The sample yields 190,000 or so distinct CDR3 sequences, around 13% seen once. Material: blood, either unsorted or a sorted T cell fraction (not recorded which). The TCR comes from a male donor with ankylosing spondylitis or in good health (not recorded which). The chain recombines TRBV12-3 or TRBV12-4 with TRBJ2-7, with 11 bases fitting TRBD2. The DNA of the CDR3 is TGTGCCAGCAGTTATAGCGGGGGGGCCAACGAGCAGTACTTC. It yields the protein CASSYSGGANEQYF.